The rows below give T cell receptor beta chains drawn from one sample of a study of blood T cell repertoires in COVID-19. The repertoire was sequenced with immunoSEQ multiplex PCR; TCRdb's copy has only in-frame clones and lacks some. The sample contains 200,000 to 250,000 clones, around 84% of which appear only once. The sample taken for sequencing was peripheral blood. All receptors derive from a man aged 50 or older with active or convalescent COVID-19. Both conserved end residues are part of each CDR3. Fields, in order: J gene, V gene, clone size, CDR3 length, D gene, CDR3 DNA, CDR3 protein. D genes are given only for firm matches. Clone size is stated in some rows and not others, as once, few, many or a class when expanded.

J: TRBJ2-1
V: TRBV6-2/TRBV6-3
size: few
length: 18
D: TRBD1
DNA: TGTGCCAGCAGTGTGGGACAGGGTAGTGACGGGTCCTACAATGAGCAGTTCTTC
CDR3: CASSVGQGSDGSYNEQFF

J: TRBJ2-3
V: TRBV18
size: NA
length: 14
D: NA
DNA: TGTGCCAGCTCCGCCCAGTGGGGGGCAGATACGCAGTATTTT
CDR3: CASSAQWGADTQYF

J: TRBJ2-1
V: TRBV7-9
size: NA
length: 15
D: TRBD2
DNA: TGTGCCAGCAGCTATGAGTGGGGAGGGCCGGGTGAGCAGTTCTTC
CDR3: CASSYEWGGPGEQFF

J: TRBJ1-3
V: TRBV4-2
size: few
length: 16
D: NA
DNA: TGTGCCAGCAGCCAAGTAGCGGGAGACTCTGGAAACACCATATATTTT
CDR3: CASSQVAGDSGNTIYF

J: TRBJ2-2
V: TRBV14
size: NA
length: 16
D: NA
DNA: TGTGCCAGCAGCCATCTCCGCGGGAAGACCACCGGGGAGCTGTTTTTT
CDR3: CASSHLRGKTTGELFF

J: TRBJ1-1
V: TRBV19
size: NA
length: 17
D: TRBD1
DNA: TGTGCCAGTAGTATGAACAGGGGATCATCCCTTGGGACTGAAGCTTTCTTT
CDR3: CASSMNRGSSLGTEAFF

J: TRBJ1-4
V: TRBV24-1
size: NA
length: 15
D: TRBD1
DNA: TGTGCCACCAGTGACCACAGGGGTGGTAATGAAAAACTGTTTTTT
CDR3: CATSDHRGGNEKLFF

J: TRBJ2-3
V: TRBV7-9
size: NA
length: 13
D: NA
DNA: TGTGCCAGCAGCTCGAGTTTCGCAGATACGCAGTATTTT
CDR3: CASSSSFADTQYF

J: TRBJ2-2
V: TRBV27
size: many
length: 15
D: NA
DNA: TGTGCCAGCATGGGGAGGTCTAGCAGGGCCGGGGAGCTGTTTTTT
CDR3: CASMGRSSRAGELFF

J: TRBJ1-5
V: TRBV10-1
size: NA
length: 15
D: TRBD1
DNA: TGCGCCAGCACCGGGACAGGCAACGACAATCAGCCCCAGCATTTT
CDR3: CASTGTGNDNQPQHF

J: TRBJ2-5
V: TRBV7-3
size: NA
length: 13
D: NA
DNA: TGTGCCAGCAGCTTGGGGCAGCAAGAGACCCAGTACTTC
CDR3: CASSLGQQETQYF

J: TRBJ2-5
V: TRBV24-1
size: NA
length: 13
D: TRBD2
DNA: TGTGCCACCAGTTCAGCGGGAGAAGAGACCCAGTACTTC
CDR3: CATSSAGEETQYF

J: TRBJ1-2
V: TRBV4-1
size: NA
length: 14
D: TRBD1
DNA: TGCGCCAGCAGCCAACCTCAGGGGGGCTATGGCTACACCTTC
CDR3: CASSQPQGGYGYTF

J: TRBJ1-6
V: TRBV5-6
size: NA
length: 15
D: NA
DNA: TGTGCCAGCAGCTTGGCCAAGAGGGGGAATTCACCCCTCCACTTT
CDR3: CASSLAKRGNSPLHF

J: TRBJ1-2
V: TRBV4-2
size: NA
length: 14
D: TRBD1
DNA: TGTGCCAGCAGCAGACAGGGGGCGGAGTATGGCTACACCTTC
CDR3: CASSRQGAEYGYTF

J: TRBJ1-5
V: TRBV28
size: NA
length: 16
D: NA
DNA: TGTGCCAGCAGTCCCTTCCTTGCGGAAAGGCGTCAGCCCCAGCATTTT
CDR3: CASSPFLAERRQPQHF

J: TRBJ2-1
V: TRBV6-2/TRBV6-3
size: few
length: 15
D: TRBD2
DNA: TGTGCCAGCAGGTACCTAGCGGGGGGCTACAATGAGCAGTTCTTC
CDR3: CASRYLAGGYNEQFF

J: TRBJ1-4
V: TRBV10-3
size: NA
length: 15
D: TRBD1
DNA: TGTGCCATCAGTGACGGGGACAGATTAAATGAAAAACTGTTTTTT
CDR3: CAISDGDRLNEKLFF

J: TRBJ1-2
V: TRBV4-1
size: NA
length: 14
D: NA
DNA: TGCGCCAGCAGCCAAGATAGGGGGGGCTATGGCTACACCTTC
CDR3: CASSQDRGGYGYTF

J: TRBJ1-4
V: TRBV6-1
size: NA
length: 14
D: NA
DNA: TGTGCCAGCAGTGGGGACTCCACCAGGGAAAAACTGTTTTTT
CDR3: CASSGDSTREKLFF

J: TRBJ1-6
V: TRBV19
size: NA
length: 16
D: NA
DNA: TGTGCCAGTAGTATGGGGCCAGTCGGGTATAATTCACCCCTCCACTTT
CDR3: CASSMGPVGYNSPLHF

J: TRBJ2-1
V: TRBV24-1
size: NA
length: 16
D: TRBD1
DNA: TGTGCCACCAGTGACCGCACAGGGGCAGGTTTGGATGAGCAGTTCTTC
CDR3: CATSDRTGAGLDEQFF